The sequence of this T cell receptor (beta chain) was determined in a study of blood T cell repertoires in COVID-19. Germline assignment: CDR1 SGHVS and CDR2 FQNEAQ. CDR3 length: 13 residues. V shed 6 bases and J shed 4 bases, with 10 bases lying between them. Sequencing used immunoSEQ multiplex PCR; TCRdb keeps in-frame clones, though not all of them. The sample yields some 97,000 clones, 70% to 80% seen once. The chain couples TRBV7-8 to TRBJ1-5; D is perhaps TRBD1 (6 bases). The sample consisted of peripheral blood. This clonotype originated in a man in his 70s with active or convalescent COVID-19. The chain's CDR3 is CASSLQGNQPQHF. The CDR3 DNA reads TGTGCCAGCAGTCTTCAGGGGAATCAGCCCCAGCATTTT.